Sequencing of this T cell receptor beta chain was carried out in a study of cytomegalovirus exposure and HLA in healthy donors. The PCR used 60 Vbeta and 13 Jbeta primers. Original handling: In a later analysis, the count reached some 83 million unique TCR beta chains, with roughly 12 million shared. Repertoires were generated with immunoSEQ multiplex PCR, while TCRdb's copy carries only in-frame clones and drops some. V and J calls and clone size come straight from that table; D and trimming were deduced from the DNA. This table has 110,000 to 150,000 clones, over 75% appearing once. This clone has only one observation. This CDR3 comprises 15 residues. Trimming cost V 6 bases and J 11 bases, with 28 bases left between them. CDR1 SQVTM and CDR2 ANQGSEA come from the germline V gene.

The chain joins TRBV29-1 to TRBJ2-5; perhaps TRBD2 as D (7 bases). The sequenced material came from PBMCs. The source of this sequence is a female donor in good health and CMV-seronegative. CDR3 nucleotide sequence: TGCAGCGTAGGAGTTGAACGGGGGGCGCTTGGGGAGCAGTACTTC. It translates to CSVGVERGALGEQYF.